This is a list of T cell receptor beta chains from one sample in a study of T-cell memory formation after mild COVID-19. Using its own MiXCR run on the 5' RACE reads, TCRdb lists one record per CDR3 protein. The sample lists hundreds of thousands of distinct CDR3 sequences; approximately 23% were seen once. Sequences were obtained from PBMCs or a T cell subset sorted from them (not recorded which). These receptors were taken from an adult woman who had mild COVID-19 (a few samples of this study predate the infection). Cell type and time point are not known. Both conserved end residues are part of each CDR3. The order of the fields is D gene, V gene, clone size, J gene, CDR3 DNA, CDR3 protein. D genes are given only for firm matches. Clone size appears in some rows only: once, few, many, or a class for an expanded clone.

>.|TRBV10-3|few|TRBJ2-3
TGTGCCATCAGTGAGCCGAACAGAGATACGCAGTATTTT
CAISEPNRDTQYF
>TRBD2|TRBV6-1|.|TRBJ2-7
TGTGCCAGCATTACTCTCGGGGGGGTTACCTACGAGCAGTACTTC
CASITLGGVTYEQYF
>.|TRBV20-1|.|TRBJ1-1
TGCAGTGCTAGGGACACGGGGGGTGCGAACACTGAAGCTTTCTTT
CSARDTGGANTEAFF
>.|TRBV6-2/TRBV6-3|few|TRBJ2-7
TGTGCCAGCAGTTACCCTGCGGGGAGTAGCGGCTCCTACGAGCAGTACTTC
CASSYPAGSSGSYEQYF
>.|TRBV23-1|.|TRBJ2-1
TGCGCCAGCAGTCAATCGCGGATCCGGGACATCGAACACAATGAGCAGTTCTTC
CASSQSRIRDIEHNEQFF
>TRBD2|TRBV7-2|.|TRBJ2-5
TGTGCCAGCAGCTTAGCCTTACTAGCGGGAGAGACCCAGTACTTC
CASSLALLAGETQYF
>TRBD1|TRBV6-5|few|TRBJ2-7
TGTGCCAGCAGCCTCATACAGGGGGCCCACGAGCAGTACTTC
CASSLIQGAHEQYF
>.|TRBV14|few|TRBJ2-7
TGTGCCAGCAGCCAAGCGGTCGGGAGCTCCTACGAGCAGTACTTC
CASSQAVGSSYEQYF
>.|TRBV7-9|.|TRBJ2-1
TGTGCCAGCAGCCCCCGCTTCCAACATTCAGGCAATGAGCAGTTCTTC
CASSPRFQHSGNEQFF
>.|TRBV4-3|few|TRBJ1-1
TGCGCCAGCAGCCCGCAGGGGTGGACTGAAGCTTTCTTT
CASSPQGWTEAFF
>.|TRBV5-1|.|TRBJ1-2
TGCGCCAGCAGCTTTGGCAGCAGGGATTCGGGGGGCTACACCTTC
CASSFGSRDSGGYTF
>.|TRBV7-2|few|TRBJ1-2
TGTGCCAGCAGCTTAAAGGTCGGCTATGGCTACACCTTC
CASSLKVGYGYTF
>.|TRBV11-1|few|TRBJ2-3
TGTGCCAGCAGCTTTAAGACGACAGAAGATACGCAGTATTTT
CASSFKTTEDTQYF
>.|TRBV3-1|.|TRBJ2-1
TGTGCCAGCAGCCACGGAGGCTACAATGAGCAGTTCTTC
CASSHGGYNEQFF
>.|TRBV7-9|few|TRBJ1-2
TGTGCCAGCAGCTTAGACACAGGGTGGGACTATGGCTACACCTTC
CASSLDTGWDYGYTF
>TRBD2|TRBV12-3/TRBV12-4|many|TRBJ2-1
TGTGCCACCTCCGGGACTAGCGGCTACAATGAGCAGTTCTTC
CATSGTSGYNEQFF
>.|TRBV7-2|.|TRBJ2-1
TGTGCCAGCAGCTCAGGGGGACTAGTCAATGAGCAGTTCTTC
CASSSGGLVNEQFF
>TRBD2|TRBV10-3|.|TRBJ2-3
TGTGCCACCGAACCCCTGAGCGGGAGGGCCACAGATACGCAGTATTTT
CATEPLSGRATDTQYF
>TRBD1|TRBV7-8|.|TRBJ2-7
TGTGCCAGCACCCAAAGGGACAGCTCCTACGAGCAGTACTTC
CASTQRDSSYEQYF
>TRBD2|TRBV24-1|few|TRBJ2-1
TGTGCCACCGGTGCTAGCGGGAGATATTGGGAGCAGTTCTTC
CATGASGRYWEQFF
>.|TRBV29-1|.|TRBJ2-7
TGCAGCGCCGCAGGGAATTACGAGCAGTACTTC
CSAAGNYEQYF
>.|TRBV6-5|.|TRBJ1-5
TGTGCCAGCAGTTACTCGAATCGGGATCAGCCCCAGCATTTT
CASSYSNRDQPQHF
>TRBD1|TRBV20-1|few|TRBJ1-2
TGCAGTGCTAGAGATCCCACGGGACAGGGGTACTATGGCTACACCTTC
CSARDPTGQGYYGYTF
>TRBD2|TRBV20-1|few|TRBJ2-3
TGCAGTGCCGGGACTAGCGCAAGCACAGATACGCAGTATTTT
CSAGTSASTDTQYF
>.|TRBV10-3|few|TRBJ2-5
TGTGCCATCAGTGAGTGGGCCCAAGAGACCCAGTACTTC
CAISEWAQETQYF
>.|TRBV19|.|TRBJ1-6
TGTGCCAGTAGTAGGAGGCCGGGGGCACCCCTCCACTTT
CASSRRPGAPLHF
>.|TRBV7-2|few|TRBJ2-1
TGTGCCAGCAGCTTAGTGAGGTTAGCGGTATCTCTTTACAATGAGCAGTTCTTC
CASSLVRLAVSLYNEQFF
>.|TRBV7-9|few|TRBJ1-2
TGTGCCAGCAGCGGGGGGGAATGGGACTATGGCTACACCTTC
CASSGGEWDYGYTF
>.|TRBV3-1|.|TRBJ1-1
TGTGCCAGCAGCCTCCGCTTGGGGGAGAACACTGAAGCTTTCTTT
CASSLRLGENTEAFF
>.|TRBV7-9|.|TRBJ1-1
TGTGCCAGCAGTCTCATCCTTGAAGCTTTCTTT
CASSLILEAFF
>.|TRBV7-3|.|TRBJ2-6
TGTGCCAGCAGCTTAATAGGTCCCCCAGGCAACTCTGGGGCCAACGTCCTGACTTTC
CASSLIGPPGNSGANVLTF
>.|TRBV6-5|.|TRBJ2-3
TGTGCCAGCAGAAACGCCGGGTTCCACGTGGGAGATACGCAGTATTTT
CASRNAGFHVGDTQYF
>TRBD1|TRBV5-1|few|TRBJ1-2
TGCGCCAGCAGCCGGGACAGCGGATACTATGGCTACACCTTC
CASSRDSGYYGYTF
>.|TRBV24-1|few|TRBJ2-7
TGTGCCACCACCATGATTGGGGATTTATCCTACGAGCAGTACTTC
CATTMIGDLSYEQYF
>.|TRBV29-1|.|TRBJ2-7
TGCAGCGCAGGCCCTTGGTCAGGCGAGCAGTACTTC
CSAGPWSGEQYF
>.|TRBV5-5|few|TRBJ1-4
TGTGCCAGCGGGCGGATTAATGAAAAACTGTTTTTT
CASGRINEKLFF
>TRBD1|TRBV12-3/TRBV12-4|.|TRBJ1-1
TGTGCCAGCAGTTTAAGTGGGCAGGGGGGCACTGAAGCTTTCTTT
CASSLSGQGGTEAFF
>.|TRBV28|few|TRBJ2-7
TGTGCCAGCAAGGAGCAAGACTACGAGCAGTACTTC
CASKEQDYEQYF
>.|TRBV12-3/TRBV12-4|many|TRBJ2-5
TGTGCCAGCAGTTCTACACAGGGAAGAAAAGAGACCCAGTACTTC
CASSSTQGRKETQYF
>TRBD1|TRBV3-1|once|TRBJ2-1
TGTGCCAGCAGCCACCCCTGGGGGGACAGGGGACACAATGAGCAGTTCTTC
CASSHPWGDRGHNEQFF
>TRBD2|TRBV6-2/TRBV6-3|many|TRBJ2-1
TGTGCCAGCACTCTAGCGGGAGCTCCTTATGAGCAGTTCTTC
CASTLAGAPYEQFF
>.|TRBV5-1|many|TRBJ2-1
TGCGCCAGCAGCTTGGACGAGCCTACCGACAATGAGCAGTTCTTC
CASSLDEPTDNEQFF